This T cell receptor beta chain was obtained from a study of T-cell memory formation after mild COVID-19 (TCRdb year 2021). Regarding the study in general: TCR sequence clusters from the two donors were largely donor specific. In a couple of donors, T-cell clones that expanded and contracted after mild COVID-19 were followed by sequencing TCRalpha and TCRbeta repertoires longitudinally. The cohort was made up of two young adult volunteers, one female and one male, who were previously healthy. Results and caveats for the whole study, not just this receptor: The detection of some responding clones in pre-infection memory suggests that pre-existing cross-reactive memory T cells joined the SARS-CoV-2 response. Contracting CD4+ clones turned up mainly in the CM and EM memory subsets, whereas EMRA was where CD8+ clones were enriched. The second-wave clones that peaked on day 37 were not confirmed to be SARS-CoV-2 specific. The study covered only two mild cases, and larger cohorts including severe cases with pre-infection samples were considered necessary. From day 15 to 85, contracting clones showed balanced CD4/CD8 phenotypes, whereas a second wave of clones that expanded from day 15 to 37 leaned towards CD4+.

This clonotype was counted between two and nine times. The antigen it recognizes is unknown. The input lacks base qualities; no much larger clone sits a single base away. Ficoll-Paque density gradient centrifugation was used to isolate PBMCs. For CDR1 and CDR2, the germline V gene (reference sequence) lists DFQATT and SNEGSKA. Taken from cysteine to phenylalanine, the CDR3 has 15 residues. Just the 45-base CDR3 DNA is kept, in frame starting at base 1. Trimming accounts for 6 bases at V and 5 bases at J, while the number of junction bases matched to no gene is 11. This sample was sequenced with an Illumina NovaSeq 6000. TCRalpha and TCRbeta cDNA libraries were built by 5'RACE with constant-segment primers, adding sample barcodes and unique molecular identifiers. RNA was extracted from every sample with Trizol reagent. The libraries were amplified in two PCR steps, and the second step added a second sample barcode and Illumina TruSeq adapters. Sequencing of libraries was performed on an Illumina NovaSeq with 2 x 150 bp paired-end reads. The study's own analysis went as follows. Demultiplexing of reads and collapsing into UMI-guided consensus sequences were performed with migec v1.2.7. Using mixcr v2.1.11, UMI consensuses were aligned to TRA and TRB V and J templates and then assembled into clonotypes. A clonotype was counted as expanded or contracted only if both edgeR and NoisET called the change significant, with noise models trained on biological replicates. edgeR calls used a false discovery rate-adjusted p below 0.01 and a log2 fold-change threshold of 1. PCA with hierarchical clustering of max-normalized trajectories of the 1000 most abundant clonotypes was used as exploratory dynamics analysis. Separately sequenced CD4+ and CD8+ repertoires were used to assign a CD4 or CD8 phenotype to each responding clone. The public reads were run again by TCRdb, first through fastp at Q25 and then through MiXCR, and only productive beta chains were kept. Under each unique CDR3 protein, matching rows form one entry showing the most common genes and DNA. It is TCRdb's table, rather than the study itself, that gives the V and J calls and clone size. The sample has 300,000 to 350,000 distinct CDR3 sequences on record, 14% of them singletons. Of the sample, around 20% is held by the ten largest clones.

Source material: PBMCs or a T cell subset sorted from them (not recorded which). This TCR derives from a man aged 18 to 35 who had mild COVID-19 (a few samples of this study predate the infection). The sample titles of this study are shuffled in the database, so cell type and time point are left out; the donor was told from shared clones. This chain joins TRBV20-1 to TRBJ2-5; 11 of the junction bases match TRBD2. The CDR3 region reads CSARGSGGARETQYF. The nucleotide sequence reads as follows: TGCAGTGCAAGGGGTAGCGGGGGGGCCCGGGAGACCCAGTACTTC.